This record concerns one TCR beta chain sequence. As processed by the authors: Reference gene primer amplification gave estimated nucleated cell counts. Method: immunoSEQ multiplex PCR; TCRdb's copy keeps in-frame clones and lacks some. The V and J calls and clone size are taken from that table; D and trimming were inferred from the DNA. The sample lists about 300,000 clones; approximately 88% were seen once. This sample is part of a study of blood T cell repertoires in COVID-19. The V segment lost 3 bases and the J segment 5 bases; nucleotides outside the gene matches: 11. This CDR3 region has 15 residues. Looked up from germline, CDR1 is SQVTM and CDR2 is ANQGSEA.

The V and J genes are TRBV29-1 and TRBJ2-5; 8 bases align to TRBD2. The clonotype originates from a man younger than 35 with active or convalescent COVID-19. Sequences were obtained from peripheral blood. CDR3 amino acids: CSVDAGGAVLETQYF. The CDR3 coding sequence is TGCAGCGTTGACGCGGGGGGCGCGGTTCTGGAGACCCAGTACTTC.